This passage covers 26 T cell receptor beta chains from one sample sequenced in a study of neurological immune-mediated disorders. TCRdb independently ran MiXCR on the 5' RACE reads; one entry per CDR3 protein. The profile covers roughly 61,000 distinct CDR3 sequences, with roughly 10% appearing a single time and 6.6% taken by the ten largest. Regarding time point: longitudinal time-point 1 (baseline). The specimen sequenced was PBMCs. These receptors were obtained from a male donor with HTLV-1-associated myelopathy (HAM/TSP).

Ten or more counts support this clonotype. The rearrangement joins TRBV5-1 to TRBJ1-2, with unresolved D. The V and J ends lost 1 base and 6 bases respectively, with 10 bases between them. This CDR3 region has 13 residues. Per germline, CDR1 SGHRS and CDR2 YFSETQ. The DNA for the CDR3 is TGCGCCAGCAGCTTGAGTGTAGAGCATGGCTACACCTTC. Protein product: CASSLSVEHGYTF.

At least ten counts were recorded for this clonotype. The chain couples TRBV5-1 to TRBJ2-7; TRBD2 matches 7 bases. With V trimmed by 5 bases and J by 3 bases, 2 bases remained unmatched. CDR1 and CDR2 (germline): SGHRS, YFSETQ. This CDR3 is built from 12 residues. DNA of the CDR3: TGCGCCAGCAGGGGGGGGGACTACGAGCAGTACTTC. It encodes CASRGGDYEQYF. The whole variable domain, filled in from reference TRBV5-1 and TRBJ2-7, reads KAGVTQTPRYLIKTRGQQVTLSCSPISGHRSVSWYQQTPGQGLQFLFEYFSETQRNKGNFPGRFSGRQFSNSRSEMNVSTLELGDSALYLCASRGGDYEQYFGPGTRLTVT.

This clonotype was recorded at least ten times. CDR3 amino acids: CASSLAARVRQFF. The CDR3 bases are TGTGCCAGCAGCTTAGCCGCGAGGGTCAGGCAGTTCTTC. J is TRBJ2-1 and V is TRBV7-2; perhaps TRBD2 as D (5 bases). The germline CDR1 and CDR2 sequences are SGHTA and FQGNSA. V was cut by 0 bases and J by 12 bases, with 12 bases left in between. This CDR3 has 13 amino acids.

This clonotype was counted at least ten times. The V call is TRBV5-1, the J call TRBJ2-5, with 11 bases aligning to TRBD2. The germline gives CDR1 SGHRS, CDR2 YFSETQ. V gave up 4 bases and J gave up 4 bases; unmatched junction bases: 6. The CDR3 runs 15 residues. The CDR3 coding sequence is TGCGCCAGCAGCGTACTAGCGGGGGCGGGAGAGACCCAGTACTTC. As protein: CASSVLAGAGETQYF.

This clonotype was observed many times. The chain joins TRBV28 to TRBJ1-2; the D is unclear. This CDR3 contains 12 residues. The ends were cut back, 7 bases at V and 4 bases at J, with 10 bases in the middle. The V gene's germline CDR1 is MDHEN and CDR2 SYDVKM. The DNA for the CDR3 is TGTGCCAGCACTCCGGGGAGCTATGGCTACACCTTC. Its translation: CASTPGSYGYTF.

This clonotype appeared many times. The chain combines TRBV2 with TRBJ1-4; 10 bases are shared with TRBD1. CDR3 length: 15 residues. Per germline, CDR1 SNHLY and CDR2 FYNNEI. V was clipped by 5 bases and J by 8 bases; unmatched bases: 8. The CDR3 coding sequence is TGTGCCAGCAGTTTCGGGACAGGGGTCTTGGAAAAACTGTTTTTT. It codes for CASSFGTGVLEKLFF. The full variable domain, in which reference TRBV2 and TRBJ1-4 provide the parts outside the CDR3, is EPEVTQTPSHQVTQMGQEVILRCVPISNHLYFYWYRQILGQKVEFLVSFYNNEISEKSEIFDDQFSVERPDGSNFTLKIRSTKLEDSAMYFCASSFGTGVLEKLFFGSGTQLSVL.

This clonotype was detected many times. This chain uses TRBV28 with TRBJ1-1; D remains ambiguous. The germline V and J ends were trimmed by 6 bases and 4 bases, with 6 bases remaining between them. The CDR3 runs to 11 residues. In germline, CDR1 is MDHEN, CDR2 SYDVKM. CDR3 sequence reads: CASSRITEAFF. The CDR3 DNA reads as TGTGCCAGCAGCCGTATCACTGAAGCTTTCTTT. Full variable domain (missing parts from reference TRBV28 and TRBJ1-1): DVKVTQSSRYLVKRTGEKVFLECVQDMDHENMFWYRQDPGLGLRLIYFSYDVKMKEKGDIPEGYSVSREKKERFSLILESASTNQTSMYLCASSRITEAFFGQGTRLTVV.

Remarks on this clonotype: One end of the junction does not line up with germline, which may come from a read error. The chain employs TRBV19 and TRBJ1-5; TRBD1 is a possible D gene (5 bases). Germline V lookup: CDR1 LNHDA, CDR2 SQIVND (reference sequence). This CDR3 has 15 residues. CDR3 sequence: CAISIQGWGNQPQHF. In DNA, the CDR3 is TGTGCCATTAGTATTCAGGGATGGGGCAATCAGCCCCAGCATTTT.

This clonotype was seen at least ten times. The chain is built from TRBV7-2 and TRBJ1-2; possible D gene TRBD1, 6 bases. The V and J ends lost 6 bases and 7 bases respectively, with 21 bases between them. The CDR3 extends over 15 amino acids. Per germline, CDR1 SGHTA and CDR2 FQGNSA. The CDR3 spells CASSNSLMGAGGYTF. DNA for the CDR3: TGTGCCAGCAGTAATTCCCTGATGGGGGCTGGTGGCTACACCTTC.

This clonotype was seen at least ten times. V is TRBV20-1 and J is TRBJ1-2; the D is unclear. The CDR3 length is 11 residues. Trimming left V 3 bases short and J 5 bases short, with 7 bases between. Germline V gene lookup returns CDR1 DFQATT and CDR2 SNEGSKA (reference sequence). CDR3 region: CSASGGYGYTF. The CDR3 nucleotides are TGCAGTGCTAGTGGTGGATATGGCTACACCTTC.

The table lists this clonotype with many counts. The J gene is TRBJ1-5, the V gene TRBV29-1, with D unresolved. The CDR3 covers 13 residues. Germline CDR1 is SQVTM and CDR2 is ANQGSEA. The V gene lost 6 bases and the J gene lost 0 bases, with 9 bases spanning the gap. The CDR3 loop reads CSVRADSNQPQHF. The CDR3, as DNA: TGCAGCGTGCGGGCAGATAGCAATCAGCCCCAGCATTTT. Combining the CDR3 with reference TRBV29-1 and TRBJ1-5 gives the whole variable domain SAVISQKPSRDICQRGTSLTIQCQVDSQVTMMFWYRQQPGQSLTLIATANQGSEATYESGFVIDKFPISRPNLTFSTLTVSNMSPEDSSIYLCSVRADSNQPQHFGDGTRLSIL.

Ten or more counts support this clonotype. The chain uses TRBV12-3 or TRBV12-4 and TRBJ1-5; D is ambiguous. V lost 2 bases, J lost 2 bases, and 7 bases lay in between. This CDR3 comprises 14 residues. CDR3 in amino acids: CASSLWRGNQPQHF. The CDR3 DNA reads TGTGCCAGCAGTTTATGGAGGGGCAATCAGCCCCAGCATTTT.

This clonotype was recorded at least ten times. The chain couples TRBV7-2 to TRBJ1-3; D possibly corresponds to TRBD1 (6 bases). The CDR3 has 16 amino acids. The germline CDR1 and CDR2 sequences are SGHTA and FQGNSA. Trimming stripped 5 bases from V and 4 bases from J, with 18 bases between. CDR3 residues: CASSAKGHPRGNTIYF. As DNA, the CDR3 is TGTGCCAGCAGCGCCAAGGGACACCCCAGAGGAAACACCATATATTTT.

This clonotype has at least ten counts. The J gene is TRBJ2-7, the V gene TRBV20-1; the D gene could be TRBD1 or TRBD2 (6 bases each). Trimming pared 2 bases from V and 8 bases from J, leaving 10 bases between. Germline CDR1 and CDR2: DFQATT and SNEGSKA (reference sequence). This CDR3 comprises 11 residues. The CDR3 here is CSARLGGKQYF. The CDR3 DNA follows: TGCAGTGCTAGACTCGGGGGCAAGCAGTACTTC.

The sample holds a few counts of this clonotype. The chain joins TRBV20-1 to TRBJ2-1; D is unresolved. CDR1 and CDR2 from the germline V gene are DFQATT and SNEGSKA (reference sequence). V lost 3 bases, J lost 6 bases, and 9 bases lay in between. The CDR3 sequence is 12 residues long. CDR3 loop: CSARPHSNEQFF. CDR3 DNA sequence: TGCAGTGCTAGGCCCCATTCCAATGAGCAGTTCTTC.

The table lists this clonotype with many counts. The V gene is TRBV28, the J gene TRBJ2-7; D is unclear. Germline CDR1 and CDR2: MDHEN and SYDVKM. Trimming stripped 4 bases from V and 3 bases from J, with 10 bases between. The CDR3 loop spans 13 amino acids. The CDR3 region has the DNA TGTGCCAGCAGTTCCCTCGCCCTCTACGAGCAGTACTTC. As protein: CASSSLALYEQYF.

This clonotype is deemed medium-sized (0.01 to 0.1%). V and J are TRBV18 and TRBJ2-3; weak D call: TRBD2 (5 bases). This CDR3 has 15 amino acids. V was shortened by 0 bases and J by 5 bases, with 12 bases between the two germline ends. Per germline, CDR1 KGHSH and CDR2 LQKENI. CDR3 sequence: CASSPPRGLGDTQYF. In nucleotides, the CDR3 is TGTGCCAGCTCACCACCCCGAGGACTGGGAGATACGCAGTATTTT.

The V call is TRBV5-1, the J call TRBJ1-3; unclear D gene. V lost 4 bases to trimming and J lost 0 bases, with 14 bases between them. The germline CDR1 and CDR2 sequences are SGHRS and YFSETQ. This CDR3 is built from 16 residues. The CDR3 here is CASSPSGLSSGNTIYF. CDR3 sequence (DNA): TGCGCCAGCAGCCCGTCCGGCCTTAGCTCTGGAAACACCATATATTTT.

This clonotype was counted at least ten times. This chain joins TRBV14 and TRBJ2-5; D unclear. CDR3 length: 18 amino acids. Germline lookup yields CDR1 SGHDN and CDR2 FVKESK. V was pared by 3 bases and J by 1 base, with 21 bases between. The CDR3 DNA follows: TGTGCCAGCAGCCATCATCGTTTCTCGAGAACCCCCCAAGAGACCCAGTACTTC. This encodes CASSHHRFSRTPQETQYF.

This clonotype was picked up many times. The J gene is TRBJ2-3, the V gene TRBV12-3 or TRBV12-4; tentatively, D is TRBD2 (5 bases). Trimming cost V 6 bases and J 4 bases, with 11 bases left between them. The CDR3 extends over 13 amino acids. The chain's CDR3 is CASSLLGADTQYF. The CDR3 nucleotides are TGTGCCAGCAGCCTCTTGGGAGCAGATACGCAGTATTTT.

Concerning this clonotype itself: At one end, the junction sequence differs from germline, possibly due to a read error. J is TRBJ2-3 and V is TRBV5-1, with D perhaps matching TRBD1 (7 bases). CDR3 size: 16 residues. The germline CDR1 and CDR2 sequences are SGHRS and YFSETQ. This CDR3 reads CASNLEAGGGGDTQYF. In DNA form, the CDR3 reads TGCGCCAGCAACTTGGAGGCTGGAGGGGGCGGGGATACGCAGTATTTT.

The CDR3 DNA is TGTGCCAGCAGCCAAGACAGGGCCTCCGGGACCAACGTCCTGACTTTC. Amino acids: CASSQDRASGTNVLTF. V is TRBV7-6 and J is TRBJ2-6, with 7 bases that match TRBD1. J gave up 8 bases and V 5 bases, and 12 bases lay outside the gene matches. The CDR3 is made up of 16 amino acids. CDR1 is SGHVS and CDR2 is FNYEAQ in the germline V gene.

The sample holds one count of this clonotype. The rearrangement uses TRBV5-1 and TRBJ2-5; D gene ambiguous. Germline CDR1 is SGHRS and CDR2 is YFSETQ. V was pared by 0 bases and J by 2 bases, with 8 bases between. This CDR3 has 14 residues. The chain's CDR3 is CASSLVADQETQYF. CDR3 DNA: TGCGCCAGCAGCTTGGTGGCGGATCAAGAGACCCAGTACTTC.

This clonotype appeared many times. The chain carries TRBV5-1 and TRBJ2-1; D may be TRBD2 (5 bases). CDR1 is SGHRS, CDR2 YFSETQ, per germline. V shed 0 bases and J shed 4 bases, with 8 bases lying between them. The CDR3 sequence is 14 residues long. This chain's CDR3 is CASSLDGKYNEQFF. CDR3 DNA sequence: TGCGCCAGCAGCTTGGACGGGAAGTACAATGAGCAGTTCTTC. Complete variable domain (other parts from reference TRBV5-1 and TRBJ2-1): KAGVTQTPRYLIKTRGQQVTLSCSPISGHRSVSWYQQTPGQGLQFLFEYFSETQRNKGNFPGRFSGRQFSNSRSEMNVSTLELGDSALYLCASSLDGKYNEQFFGPGTRLTVL.

This clonotype has ten or more counts. The chain's CDR3 is CASSQDGGYQPQHF. The CDR3 coding sequence is TGTGCCAGCAGTCAAGACGGAGGATATCAGCCCCAGCATTTT. The V and J genes are TRBV7-9 and TRBJ1-5; D uncertain. The CDR3 runs 14 residues. Trimming left V 6 bases short and J 5 bases short, with 14 bases between. Germline loops: CDR1 SEHNR, CDR2 FQNEAQ (reference sequence).

This clonotype appeared many times. This sequence joins TRBV9 and TRBJ2-7; 7 positions match TRBD2. CDR1 is SGDLS and CDR2 is YYNGEE in the germline V gene. There are 15 residues in the CDR3. V lost 0 bases and J lost 3; bases outside the gene matches: 6. The CDR3, as DNA: TGTGCCAGCAGCGTAGCCAGCGGGGAGCTCTACGAGCAGTACTTC. It translates to CASSVASGELYEQYF.